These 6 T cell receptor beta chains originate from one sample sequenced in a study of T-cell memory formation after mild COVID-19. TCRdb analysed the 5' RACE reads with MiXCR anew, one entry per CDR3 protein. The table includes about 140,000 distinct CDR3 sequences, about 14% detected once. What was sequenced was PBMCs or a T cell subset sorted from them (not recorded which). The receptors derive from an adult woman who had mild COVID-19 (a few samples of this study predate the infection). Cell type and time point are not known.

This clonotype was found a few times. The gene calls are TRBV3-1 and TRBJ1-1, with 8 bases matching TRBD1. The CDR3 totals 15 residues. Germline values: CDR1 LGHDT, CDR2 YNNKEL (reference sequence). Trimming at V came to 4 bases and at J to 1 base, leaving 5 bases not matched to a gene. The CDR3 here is CASSPRTGKNTEAFF. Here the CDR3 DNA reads TGTGCCAGCAGCCCGAGGACAGGGAAGAACACTGAAGCTTTCTTT.

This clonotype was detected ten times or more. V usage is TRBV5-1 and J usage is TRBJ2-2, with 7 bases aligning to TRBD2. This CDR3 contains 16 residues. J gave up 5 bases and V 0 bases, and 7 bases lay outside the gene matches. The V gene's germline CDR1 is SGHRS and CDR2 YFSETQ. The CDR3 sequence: CASSLEFGLGTGELFF. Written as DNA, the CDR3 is TGCGCCAGCAGCTTGGAATTCGGACTAGGGACCGGGGAGCTGTTTTTT.

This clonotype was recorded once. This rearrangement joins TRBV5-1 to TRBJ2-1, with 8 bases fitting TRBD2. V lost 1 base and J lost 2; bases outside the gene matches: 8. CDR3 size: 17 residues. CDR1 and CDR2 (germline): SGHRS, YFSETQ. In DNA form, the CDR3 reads TGCGCCAGCAGCTTGAACCCAGCGGGGGTTACCTACAATGAGCAGTTCTTC. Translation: CASSLNPAGVTYNEQFF.

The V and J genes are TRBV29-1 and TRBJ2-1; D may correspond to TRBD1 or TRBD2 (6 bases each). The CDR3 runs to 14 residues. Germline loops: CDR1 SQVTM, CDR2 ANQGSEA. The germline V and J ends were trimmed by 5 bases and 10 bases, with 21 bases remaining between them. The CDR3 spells CSVKQGGRLGEQFF. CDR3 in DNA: TGCAGCGTTAAACAGGGAGGTCGCCTTGGGGAGCAGTTCTTC.

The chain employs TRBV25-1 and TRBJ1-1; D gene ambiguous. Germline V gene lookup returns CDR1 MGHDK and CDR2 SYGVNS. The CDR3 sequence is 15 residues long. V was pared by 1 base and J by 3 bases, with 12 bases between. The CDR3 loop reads CASSESRTVYTEAFF. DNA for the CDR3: TGTGCCAGCAGTGAATCAAGGACTGTCTACACTGAAGCTTTCTTT.

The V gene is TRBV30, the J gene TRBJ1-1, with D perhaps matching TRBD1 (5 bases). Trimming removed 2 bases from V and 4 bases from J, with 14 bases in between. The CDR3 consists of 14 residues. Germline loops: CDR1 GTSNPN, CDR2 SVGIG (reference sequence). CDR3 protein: CAWSWGSPSTEAFF. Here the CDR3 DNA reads TGTGCCTGGAGTTGGGGCAGCCCCAGCACTGAAGCTTTCTTT.